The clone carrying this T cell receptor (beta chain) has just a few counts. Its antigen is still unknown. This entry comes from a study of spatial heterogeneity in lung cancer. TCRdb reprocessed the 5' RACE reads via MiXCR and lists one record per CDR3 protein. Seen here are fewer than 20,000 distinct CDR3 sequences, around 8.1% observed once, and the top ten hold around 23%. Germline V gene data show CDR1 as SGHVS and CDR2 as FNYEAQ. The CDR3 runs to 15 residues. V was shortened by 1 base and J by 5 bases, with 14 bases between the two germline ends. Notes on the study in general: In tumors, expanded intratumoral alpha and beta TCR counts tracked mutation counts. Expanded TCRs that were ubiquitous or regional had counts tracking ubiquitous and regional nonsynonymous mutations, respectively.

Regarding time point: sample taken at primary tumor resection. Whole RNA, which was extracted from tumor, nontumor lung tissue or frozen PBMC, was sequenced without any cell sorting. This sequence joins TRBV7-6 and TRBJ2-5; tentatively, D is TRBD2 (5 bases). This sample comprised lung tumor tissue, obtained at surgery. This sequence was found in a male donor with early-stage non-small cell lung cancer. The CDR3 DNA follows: TGTGCCAGCAGCTTAGGGGCCGGAGGAGGCGAGACCCAGTACTTC. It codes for CASSLGAGGGETQYF.